Listed below are T cell receptor beta chains from one sample, sequenced in a study of beta chain features in type 1 diabetes. This table comes from immunoSEQ multiplex PCR, and its TCRdb copy is limited to in-frame clones, with some not included. Seen here are 680,000 or so clones, roughly a sixth observed once, and the top ten hold approximately 0.099%. Sample: naive CD4+ T cells from blood. Receptor source: a man between 18 and 29 years old in good health. CDR3s include the opening cysteine and the closing phenylalanine or tryptophan. Fields, in order: J gene, clone size, D gene, V gene, CDR3 DNA, CDR3 protein. The D gene is left open where the match is weak. Only part of the rows carry a size: once, few, many, or a class if the clone is expanded.

J gene: TRBJ2-7
clone size: .
D gene: .
V gene: TRBV7-2
CDR3 DNA: TGTGCCAGTCTCCTGGCGGCGGGGAAACCCCCCTACGAGCAGTACTTC
CDR3 protein: CASLLAAGKPPYEQYF

J gene: TRBJ2-5
clone size: .
D gene: TRBD2
V gene: TRBV5-1
CDR3 DNA: TGCGCCAGCACCTCGGGGGGGGCCGGGGAGACCCAGTACTTC
CDR3 protein: CASTSGGAGETQYF

J gene: TRBJ1-6
clone size: .
D gene: .
V gene: TRBV7-6
CDR3 DNA: TGTGCCAGCAGCTTAGCCGGCCGACGCGACTATAATTCACCCCTCCACTTT
CDR3 protein: CASSLAGRRDYNSPLHF

J gene: TRBJ1-2
clone size: few
D gene: .
V gene: TRBV20-1
CDR3 DNA: TGCAGCGTCAACTATGGCTACACCTTC
CDR3 protein: CSVNYGYTF

J gene: TRBJ2-2
clone size: few
D gene: .
V gene: TRBV5-4
CDR3 DNA: TGTGCCAGCAGCCCACCTCATGGTCGTACGGCCGGGGAGCTGTTTTTT
CDR3 protein: CASSPPHGRTAGELFF

J gene: TRBJ1-6
clone size: few
D gene: TRBD1
V gene: TRBV7-2
CDR3 DNA: TGTGCCAGCAGCCTACCACCCCGGGACAGGGGTTCACCCCTCCACTTT
CDR3 protein: CASSLPPRDRGSPLHF

J gene: TRBJ2-1
clone size: few
D gene: .
V gene: TRBV19
CDR3 DNA: TGTGCCAGTATTCCGGAATTTGAGGCTGAGCAGTTCTTC
CDR3 protein: CASIPEFEAEQFF

J gene: TRBJ2-5
clone size: few
D gene: TRBD1
V gene: TRBV4-3
CDR3 DNA: TGCGCCAGCAGCTACAGGACAGGGATGTCACGAGAGACCCAGTACTTC
CDR3 protein: CASSYRTGMSRETQYF

J gene: TRBJ2-6
clone size: few
D gene: .
V gene: TRBV28
CDR3 DNA: TGTGCCAGCAGTCCCTACAGTGTTGGGGCCAACGTCCTGACTTTC
CDR3 protein: CASSPYSVGANVLTF

J gene: TRBJ1-5
clone size: few
D gene: TRBD1
V gene: TRBV19
CDR3 DNA: TGTGCCAGTAAGTCGGGACAGCCCAATCAGCCCCAGCATTTT
CDR3 protein: CASKSGQPNQPQHF

J gene: TRBJ1-1
clone size: few
D gene: TRBD1
V gene: TRBV6-6
CDR3 DNA: TGTGCCAGCACTAGACCCGGGACAGCTGCTGAAGCTTTCTTT
CDR3 protein: CASTRPGTAAEAFF

J gene: TRBJ2-7
clone size: .
D gene: TRBD1
V gene: TRBV6-5
CDR3 DNA: TGTGCCAGCAGAGGAACAGGGGCGAGAGAGCAGTACTTC
CDR3 protein: CASRGTGAREQYF

J gene: TRBJ2-4
clone size: .
D gene: .
V gene: TRBV11-1
CDR3 DNA: TGTGCCAGCAGCCAAAACGCCGGCGTAGACATTCAGTACTTC
CDR3 protein: CASSQNAGVDIQYF

J gene: TRBJ2-7
clone size: .
D gene: TRBD1
V gene: TRBV7-2
CDR3 DNA: TGTGCCAGCAGCTTGGGACAGGGAGGAGAGCAGTACTTC
CDR3 protein: CASSLGQGGEQYF

J gene: TRBJ1-2
clone size: once
D gene: TRBD1
V gene: TRBV5-1
CDR3 DNA: TGCGCCAGCAGCAAGGGACAGGGACAAAACTATGGCTACACCTTC
CDR3 protein: CASSKGQGQNYGYTF

J gene: TRBJ1-5
clone size: .
D gene: .
V gene: TRBV19
CDR3 DNA: TGTGCCAGTAGGGGGTCGAGTCTTGGCAATCAGCCCCAGCATTTT
CDR3 protein: CASRGSSLGNQPQHF

J gene: TRBJ1-2
clone size: few
D gene: TRBD1
V gene: TRBV29-1
CDR3 DNA: TGCAGCGTTGATGTGGGACAGGGGGCTGGCTACACCTTC
CDR3 protein: CSVDVGQGAGYTF

J gene: TRBJ2-3
clone size: .
D gene: .
V gene: TRBV27
CDR3 DNA: TGTGCCAGCATCCCCTCCCCCCGGCCCTCGCGAGGAGATACGCAGTATTTT
CDR3 protein: CASIPSPRPSRGDTQYF

J gene: TRBJ1-3
clone size: few
D gene: .
V gene: TRBV30
CDR3 DNA: TGTGCCTGGAGCCCAGGGAAGTTGTCTGGAAACACCATATATTTT
CDR3 protein: CAWSPGKLSGNTIYF

J gene: TRBJ2-7
clone size: few
D gene: .
V gene: TRBV5-6
CDR3 DNA: TGTGCCAGCAGATCCAGTGCCTCCTACGAGCAGTACTTC
CDR3 protein: CASRSSASYEQYF

J gene: TRBJ2-6
clone size: .
D gene: .
V gene: TRBV28
CDR3 DNA: TGTGCCAGCAGTTTCACCAGGCCCTCTGGGGCCAACGTCCTGACTTTC
CDR3 protein: CASSFTRPSGANVLTF

J gene: TRBJ2-7
clone size: .
D gene: .
V gene: TRBV9
CDR3 DNA: TGTGCCAGCAGCGCCTCGACGGCCTCCCTCTACGAGCAGTACTTC
CDR3 protein: CASSASTASLYEQYF

J gene: TRBJ1-1
clone size: few
D gene: .
V gene: TRBV28
CDR3 DNA: TGTGCCAGCAGTCGACTCACAGGGATGAACACTGAAGCTTTCTTT
CDR3 protein: CASSRLTGMNTEAFF

J gene: TRBJ1-4
clone size: few
D gene: .
V gene: TRBV10-3
CDR3 DNA: TGTGCCATCAGTAAGGAAAGTCCGAATGAAAAACTGTTTTTT
CDR3 protein: CAISKESPNEKLFF

J gene: TRBJ2-3
clone size: few
D gene: .
V gene: TRBV5-1
CDR3 DNA: TGCGCCAGCAGCTTGGTCGGAGATACGCAGTATTTT
CDR3 protein: CASSLVGDTQYF

J gene: TRBJ2-7
clone size: .
D gene: .
V gene: TRBV28
CDR3 DNA: TGTGCCAGCAGCTTGGGCTACGAGCAGTACTTC
CDR3 protein: CASSLGYEQYF

J gene: TRBJ2-7
clone size: .
D gene: .
V gene: TRBV5-1
CDR3 DNA: TGCGCCAGCAGAATAAGGGCGGGCGAGCAGTACTTC
CDR3 protein: CASRIRAGEQYF

J gene: TRBJ2-2
clone size: few
D gene: .
V gene: TRBV7-6
CDR3 DNA: TGTGCCAGCAGCTCCCGGGTCCCAGGGGAGCTGTTTTTT
CDR3 protein: CASSSRVPGELFF

J gene: TRBJ1-1
clone size: few
D gene: .
V gene: TRBV7-9
CDR3 DNA: TGTGCCAGCAGCTTAGTAGTTGGGAACACTGAAGCTTTCTTT
CDR3 protein: CASSLVVGNTEAFF

J gene: TRBJ2-7
clone size: .
D gene: .
V gene: TRBV25-1
CDR3 DNA: TGTGCCAGCAGTGAAGGGGATGGCTTGAGAGAGCAGTACTTC
CDR3 protein: CASSEGDGLREQYF